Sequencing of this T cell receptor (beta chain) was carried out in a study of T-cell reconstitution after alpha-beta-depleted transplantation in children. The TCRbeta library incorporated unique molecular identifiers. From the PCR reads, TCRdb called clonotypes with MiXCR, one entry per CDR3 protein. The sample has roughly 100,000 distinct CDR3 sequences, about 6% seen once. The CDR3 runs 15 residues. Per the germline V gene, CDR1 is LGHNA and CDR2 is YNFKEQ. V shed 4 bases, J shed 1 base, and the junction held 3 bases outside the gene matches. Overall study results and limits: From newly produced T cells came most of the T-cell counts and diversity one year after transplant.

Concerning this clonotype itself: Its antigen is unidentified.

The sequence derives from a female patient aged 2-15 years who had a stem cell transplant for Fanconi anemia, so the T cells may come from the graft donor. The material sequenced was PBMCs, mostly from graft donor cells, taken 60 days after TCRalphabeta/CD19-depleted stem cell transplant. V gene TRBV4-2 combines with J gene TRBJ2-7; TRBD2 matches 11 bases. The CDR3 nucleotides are TGTGCCAGCAGCCGTGGGACTAGCGGTTCCTACGAGCAGTACTTC. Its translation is CASSRGTSGSYEQYF.